The sequence of this T cell receptor (beta chain) was determined in a study of T cell responses to AZD1222 COVID-19 vaccine. TCRdb's copy holds only in-frame clones and misses some; the assay was immunoSEQ multiplex PCR. The repertoire holds about 66,000 clones, roughly 87% seen once, with 15% to 20% in the top ten. The TCR was taken from an adult in good health. Sequenced here: peripheral blood, sampled on day 0 of AZD1222 vaccination.

The chain's CDR3 is CASSSPGQFYEQYF. DNA for the CDR3: TGTGCCAGCAGCAGCCCGGGACAGTTCTACGAGCAGTACTTC. V and J are TRBV6-2 or TRBV6-3 and TRBJ2-7; the match to TRBD1 covers 7 bases. The CDR3 has 14 amino acids. Germline V gene data show CDR1 as MNHEY and CDR2 as SVGEGT. V lost 6 bases, J lost 3 bases, and 8 bases stayed unmatched.